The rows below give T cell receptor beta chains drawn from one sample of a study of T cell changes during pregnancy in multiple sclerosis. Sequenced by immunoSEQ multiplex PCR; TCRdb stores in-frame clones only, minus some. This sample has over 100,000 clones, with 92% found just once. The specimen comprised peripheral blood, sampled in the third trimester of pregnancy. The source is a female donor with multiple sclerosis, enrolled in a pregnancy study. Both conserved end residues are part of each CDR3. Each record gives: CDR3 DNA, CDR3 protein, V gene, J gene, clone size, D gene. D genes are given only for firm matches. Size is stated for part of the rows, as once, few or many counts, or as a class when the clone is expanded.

DNA: TGCGCCAGCAGCCAAGATCAGGGGAGCTCCTACAATGAGCAGTTCTTC
CDR3: CASSQDQGSSYNEQFF
V: TRBV4-1
J: TRBJ2-1
size: once
D: NA

DNA: TGTGCCAGCAGCTTTATTACCGGGACTCGGAATGAGCAGTTCTTC
CDR3: CASSFITGTRNEQFF
V: TRBV7-3
J: TRBJ2-1
size: NA
D: NA

DNA: TGTGCCAGCAATCCCACGGGGGGCATGGAGACCCAGTACTTC
CDR3: CASNPTGGMETQYF
V: TRBV6-5
J: TRBJ2-5
size: NA
D: NA

DNA: TGTGCCTGGAGTAAACGCGACAGGGGCCACACCTTC
CDR3: CAWSKRDRGHTF
V: TRBV30
J: TRBJ1-2
size: NA
D: TRBD1

DNA: TGTGCCAGTAAAAGTCCCCAGGGGGGTGGCACCGGGGAGCTGTTTTTT
CDR3: CASKSPQGGGTGELFF
V: TRBV19
J: TRBJ2-2
size: few
D: NA

DNA: TGTGCCAGCAGCCAGTCGGGGATTCTTCAGCCCCAGCATTTT
CDR3: CASSQSGILQPQHF
V: TRBV28
J: TRBJ1-5
size: NA
D: NA

DNA: TGTGCCAGCAGTTTTATGACAGTCGGGCCTAACACTGAAGCTTTCTTT
CDR3: CASSFMTVGPNTEAFF
V: TRBV27
J: TRBJ1-1
size: NA
D: NA

DNA: TGCGCCAGCAGCCACGCAGGGGGAGCTAATGAAAAACTGTTTTTT
CDR3: CASSHAGGANEKLFF
V: TRBV4-1
J: TRBJ1-4
size: NA
D: TRBD1

DNA: TGTGCCAGCTCACCACGGAGGGGCCTGAGCGAGCAGTACTTC
CDR3: CASSPRRGLSEQYF
V: TRBV18
J: TRBJ2-7
size: NA
D: NA

DNA: TGTGCCAGCAGTTCTCAAGGTGGACAGGGGGTGGGTGGCTACACCTTC
CDR3: CASSSQGGQGVGGYTF
V: TRBV27
J: TRBJ1-2
size: NA
D: TRBD1

DNA: TGTGCCAGCAGTTCCCTACAGGGGGCGGGTAACTATGGCTACACCTTC
CDR3: CASSSLQGAGNYGYTF
V: TRBV28
J: TRBJ1-2
size: once
D: TRBD1

DNA: TGTGCCAGCAGTTTACCCGGACAGGGCGTATCAGAGACCCAGTACTTC
CDR3: CASSLPGQGVSETQYF
V: TRBV2
J: TRBJ2-5
size: NA
D: TRBD1

DNA: TGTGCCAGTAGCCAAAAACGGGACACTGAAGCTTTCTTT
CDR3: CASSQKRDTEAFF
V: TRBV19
J: TRBJ1-1
size: few
D: NA

DNA: TGTGCCAGCAGCCCTGCTAGGGGAAATGAGCAGTTCTTC
CDR3: CASSPARGNEQFF
V: TRBV6-6
J: TRBJ2-1
size: NA
D: NA

DNA: TGTGCCAGCAGTACCCCGAGGGGGACAGATACGCAGTATTTT
CDR3: CASSTPRGTDTQYF
V: TRBV6-6
J: TRBJ2-3
size: NA
D: NA

DNA: TGCGCCAGCAGTTTAACTACAAGCTCCTACAATGAGCAGTTCTTC
CDR3: CASSLTTSSYNEQFF
V: TRBV5-1
J: TRBJ2-1
size: NA
D: NA

DNA: TGTGCCAGCAGTGGACAGGGCCCACCCCTCCACTTT
CDR3: CASSGQGPPLHF
V: TRBV2
J: TRBJ1-6
size: NA
D: TRBD1

DNA: TGCGCCAGCAGCTTGGGGGGCGATCAGCCCCAGCATTTT
CDR3: CASSLGGDQPQHF
V: TRBV5-1
J: TRBJ1-5
size: NA
D: NA

DNA: TGTGCCAGCAGTTTTGGAGCGGGGAACTATGGCTACACCTTC
CDR3: CASSFGAGNYGYTF
V: TRBV28
J: TRBJ1-2
size: NA
D: NA

DNA: TGCGCCAGCAGGATAGGGGACAGTACTAACTATGGCTACACCTTC
CDR3: CASRIGDSTNYGYTF
V: TRBV5-1
J: TRBJ1-2
size: NA
D: TRBD1

DNA: TGTGCCAGCGGGGCAGGCCTCTCTGGAAACACCATATATTTT
CDR3: CASGAGLSGNTIYF
V: TRBV7-2
J: TRBJ1-3
size: once
D: NA

DNA: TGTGCCAGCAGCTTTTTCGAGGGAGATACGCAGTATTTT
CDR3: CASSFFEGDTQYF
V: TRBV5-4
J: TRBJ2-3
size: NA
D: NA

DNA: TGTGCCAGTAGTAGCGTACAGGGGAGCTCCTACGAGCAGTACTTC
CDR3: CASSSVQGSSYEQYF
V: TRBV19
J: TRBJ2-7
size: NA
D: TRBD1

DNA: TGTGCCAGCAGTACCCAGGGGGCCACTGAAGCTTTCTTT
CDR3: CASSTQGATEAFF
V: TRBV6-1
J: TRBJ1-1
size: NA
D: TRBD1

DNA: TGTGCCAGCACATCAAGCGGGACGAGCCAAGAGACCCAGTACTTC
CDR3: CASTSSGTSQETQYF
V: TRBV27
J: TRBJ2-5
size: NA
D: TRBD2

DNA: TGTGCCAGCAGTTTGGCGGGAGGGTCCTACAATGAGCAGTTCTTC
CDR3: CASSLAGGSYNEQFF
V: TRBV28
J: TRBJ2-1
size: once
D: TRBD2

DNA: TGTGCCAGCAACTTTTACGGGTCCTACGAGCAGTACTTC
CDR3: CASNFYGSYEQYF
V: TRBV28
J: TRBJ2-7
size: NA
D: NA

DNA: TGCGCCAGCAGCTTGGGGACAGCTGAAGAGACCCAGTACTTC
CDR3: CASSLGTAEETQYF
V: TRBV5-1
J: TRBJ2-5
size: NA
D: NA

DNA: TGTGCCACCAGCAGACTAGGGACAGATGGATCCTACGAGCAGTACTTC
CDR3: CATSRLGTDGSYEQYF
V: TRBV15
J: TRBJ2-7
size: NA
D: TRBD1

DNA: TGCGCCAGCAGCCAACCCCGACGGGGAGAGGGAACCGGGGAGCTGTTTTTT
CDR3: CASSQPRRGEGTGELFF
V: TRBV4-1
J: TRBJ2-2
size: NA
D: NA

DNA: TGTGCCTGGAGTGTTGGGAGGTCCGGAAACACCATATATTTT
CDR3: CAWSVGRSGNTIYF
V: TRBV30
J: TRBJ1-3
size: NA
D: NA

DNA: TGTGCCAGCAGCTTAGGAGCAGGGGCCACCGGGGAGCTGTTTTTT
CDR3: CASSLGAGATGELFF
V: TRBV11-3
J: TRBJ2-2
size: NA
D: NA

DNA: TGTGCCGATCGGAGGAGCAGCCGCTACGAGCAGTACTTC
CDR3: CADRRSSRYEQYF
V: TRBV6-1
J: TRBJ2-7
size: NA
D: NA

DNA: TGTGCCACCGGACGGACAGGCCCTGGAAACACCATATATTTT
CDR3: CATGRTGPGNTIYF
V: TRBV15
J: TRBJ1-3
size: NA
D: TRBD1

DNA: TGTGCCAGCAGTTCTACCGGGACAGGGTCCCGCTACACCTTC
CDR3: CASSSTGTGSRYTF
V: TRBV5-4
J: TRBJ1-2
size: once
D: TRBD1

DNA: TGTGCCAGCAGTGCGAATGCGGGCGCGAACACCGGGGAGCTGTTTTTT
CDR3: CASSANAGANTGELFF
V: TRBV6-1
J: TRBJ2-2
size: NA
D: NA

DNA: TGTGCCAGTAGTCGGGCGGGGCAAGAGACCCAGTACTTC
CDR3: CASSRAGQETQYF
V: TRBV19
J: TRBJ2-5
size: NA
D: NA

DNA: TGTGCCAGCAGCTTAGCGGCTAGCGGGGGGGCCTACAATGAGCAGTTCTTC
CDR3: CASSLAASGGAYNEQFF
V: TRBV7-2
J: TRBJ2-1
size: NA
D: TRBD2

DNA: TGTGCCAGCAGCAGGACTAGCGGGGAGGCAGATACGCAGTATTTT
CDR3: CASSRTSGEADTQYF
V: TRBV6-5
J: TRBJ2-3
size: once
D: TRBD2

DNA: TGTGCCAGCAGCTCACAGGGGGCGCTGGAGGAGACCCAGTACTTC
CDR3: CASSSQGALEETQYF
V: TRBV9
J: TRBJ2-5
size: once
D: TRBD1

DNA: TGTGCCAGTAGTATCACGGGGGGCTGGGATGAAAAACTGTTTTTT
CDR3: CASSITGGWDEKLFF
V: TRBV19
J: TRBJ1-4
size: NA
D: NA

DNA: TGTGCCAGCAGCTTAGGCGGACTAGTTTTCCCCTACGAGCAGTACTTC
CDR3: CASSLGGLVFPYEQYF
V: TRBV7-8
J: TRBJ2-7
size: NA
D: TRBD2

DNA: TGCGCCAGCAGCTTGGGACTAGCTAGTGTCCCAGATACGCAGTATTTT
CDR3: CASSLGLASVPDTQYF
V: TRBV5-1
J: TRBJ2-3
size: NA
D: TRBD2

DNA: TGTGCCAGCAGTGCACAGGGACTAGGTCAGCCCCAGCATTTT
CDR3: CASSAQGLGQPQHF
V: TRBV2
J: TRBJ1-5
size: NA
D: NA

DNA: TGTGCCAGCAGCTTAGTATCCAGCTCCTATAATTCACCCCTCCACTTT
CDR3: CASSLVSSSYNSPLHF
V: TRBV7-8
J: TRBJ1-6
size: once
D: NA